Below, 26 T cell receptor beta chains from the same sample are listed, as sequenced in a study of metastatic and nonmetastatic thyroid tumors. Each patient went into thyroid surgery without having received any treatment. Using MiXCR, TCRdb re-called clones from the PCR reads. The table lists more than 10,000 clones, around 23% of them singletons, with 3% to 4.5% in the top ten. Sequenced material: blood. The source of these receptors is a female donor with papillary thyroid cancer or a benign thyroid nodule (not recorded which). Some clones in this sample may be carry-over from other donors' samples.

By its share, this clone is medium-sized. The V gene is TRBV7-3, the J gene TRBJ2-7; TRBD1 agrees at 9 bases. V shed 4 bases and J 7 bases; nucleotides not matched to a gene: 14. This CDR3 is built from 16 residues. Germline loops: CDR1 SGHTA, CDR2 FQGTGA. The CDR3 coding sequence is TGTGCCAGCAGCTCGAGCCGGGACAGGGAAGTGGAAGAGCAGTACTTC. Translation: CASSSSRDREVEEQYF.

This clone came up many times. Additional DNA sequences in this sample encode the identical CDR3. V usage is TRBV20-1 and J usage is TRBJ1-5; D gene unclear. There are 14 residues in the CDR3. Trimming took 6 bases from V and 4 from J, leaving 16 bases between them. Per germline, CDR1 DFQATT and CDR2 SNEGSKA (reference sequence). The CDR3 coding sequence is TGCAGTGCAGGGCACCCCGGGGATAATCAGCCCCAGCATTTT. Encoded protein: CSAGHPGDNQPQHF.

This clone was detected many times. The V call is TRBV18, the J call TRBJ1-3, with 9 bases that match TRBD1. V lost 4 bases and J lost 8; bases outside the gene matches: 9. This CDR3 is 15 amino acids long. Germline lookup yields CDR1 KGHSH and CDR2 LQKENI. The CDR3 DNA reads TGTGCCAGCTCACAAAGCGAACAGGGGGCGGACACCATATATTTT. Protein product: CASSQSEQGADTIYF.

This clone was observed many times. The V gene is TRBV9, the J gene TRBJ1-2; weak D call: TRBD1 (6 bases). The germline V gene has CDR1 SGDLS and CDR2 YYNGEE. The CDR3 sequence is 15 residues long. The V gene lost 3 bases and the J gene lost 4 bases, with 16 bases spanning the gap. CDR3 nucleotide sequence: TGTGCCAGCAGCGCGGAGGGGAGGGGGATCTATGGCTACACCTTC. As protein: CASSAEGRGIYGYTF. Combining the CDR3 with reference TRBV9 and TRBJ1-2 gives the whole variable domain DSGVTQTPKHLITATGQRVTLRCSPRSGDLSVYWYQQSLDQGLQFLIQYYNGEERAKGNILERFSAQQFPDLHSELNLSSLELGDSALYFCASSAEGRGIYGYTFGSGTRLTVV.

This clone was counted ten times or more. The chain combines TRBV18 with TRBJ2-7; no clear D gene. The germline gives CDR1 KGHSH, CDR2 LQKENI. The CDR3 spans 17 residues. Trimming removed 4 bases from V and 0 bases from J, with 19 bases in between. The CDR3 DNA reads TGTGCCAGCTCACTCGTACACGCTAGTAACCCCTCCTACGAGCAGTACGTC. This sequence encodes CASSLVHASNPSYEQYV.

Here the CDR3 DNA reads TGCAGTGCTAGATATCAGGGCGGAGTCTATGGCTACACCTTC. It translates to CSARYQGGVYGYTF. This chain links TRBV20-1 with TRBJ1-2; D might be TRBD1 (5 bases). The CDR3 contains 14 residues. V lost 2 bases and J 4 bases, leaving 14 bases between the germline ends. CDR1 and CDR2 from the germline V gene are DFQATT and SNEGSKA (reference sequence).

This clone was seen at least ten times. The J gene is TRBJ2-1, the V gene TRBV4-1; D is possibly TRBD1 (5 bases). The CDR3 loop spans 14 amino acids. Germline values: CDR1 MGHRA, CDR2 YSYEKL. Trimming cost V 3 bases and J 7 bases, with 13 bases left between them. As DNA, the CDR3 is TGCGCCAGCAGCCAGCCTACAGGCGGTAATGAGCAGTTCTTC. Translation gives CASSQPTGGNEQFF.

This clone was counted a few times. A junction boundary mismatches the germline segment, possibly from a read error. The chain employs TRBV10-3 and TRBJ1-2; D is perhaps TRBD1 (5 bases). From germline, CDR1 is ENHRY and CDR2 SYGVKD. This CDR3 spans 15 amino acids. For the CDR3, the DNA is TGTGCCAGCAGTTACTCATCCGGGGGAGACTATGGCTACACCTTC. Its translation: CASSYSSGGDYGYTF.

J is TRBJ1-2 and V is TRBV3-1, with 10 bases fitting TRBD1. From germline, CDR1 is LGHDT and CDR2 YNNKEL (reference sequence). This CDR3 comprises 15 residues. After removal of 3 bases from V and 1 base from J, the junction contained 2 bases not matched to a gene. The CDR3 spells CASSHGQGGNYGYTF. Written as DNA, the CDR3 is TGTGCCAGCAGCCACGGACAGGGGGGTAACTATGGCTACACCTTC. The full variable domain, completed using reference TRBV3-1 and TRBJ1-2, is DTAVSQTPKYLVTQMGNDKSIKCEQNLGHDTMYWYKQDSKKFLKIMFSYNNKELIINETVPNRFSPKSPDKAHLNLHINSLELGDSAVYFCASSHGQGGNYGYTFGSGTRLTVV.

This clone was observed a few times. One end of the junction fails to match germline, which may point to a read error. V is TRBV25-1 and J is TRBJ2-1; tentatively, D is TRBD2 (5 bases). Looked up from germline, CDR1 is MGHDK and CDR2 is SYGVNS. The CDR3 is made up of 17 amino acids. In nucleotides, the CDR3 is TGTGCCAGCAGTGAATGGAGGTTGGGTAGCTCCTACAATGATCAGTTCTTC. It encodes CASSEWRLGSSYNDQFF.

This clone was detected ten times or more. The sample carries other DNA sequences with the same CDR3. The DNA of the CDR3 is TGCAGTGCTCTACAGGGGTCCCGCAATCAGCCCCAGCATTTT. It specifies CSALQGSRNQPQHF. V is TRBV20-1 and J is TRBJ1-5, with 7 bases identical to TRBD1. Germline lookup yields CDR1 DFQATT and CDR2 SNEGSKA (reference sequence). Unmatched junction bases numbered 6, after V lost 5 bases and J lost 2 bases. The CDR3 covers 14 residues.

This clone was seen many times. CDR3 sequence: CASSPGGSSTDTQYF. The CDR3 DNA is TGTGCCAGCAGCCCAGGGGGCTCTAGCACAGATACGCAGTATTTT. The chain couples TRBV7-9 to TRBJ2-3; 8 bases agree with TRBD1. Germline CDR1 and CDR2: SEHNR and FQNEAQ (reference sequence). The CDR3 is made up of 15 amino acids. With V trimmed by 5 bases and J by 0 bases, 4 bases remained unmatched.

The chain links TRBV6-1 to TRBJ2-7; possibly TRBD1 or TRBD2 for D (7 bases each). The CDR3 is made up of 15 amino acids. V was cut by 6 bases and J by 2 bases, with 17 bases left in between. Germline-derived CDR1 and CDR2 are MNHNS and SASEGT. The CDR3 loop reads CASSYQGGAAYEQYF. CDR3 sequence (DNA): TGTGCCAGCAGCTATCAGGGGGGGGCGGCCTACGAGCAGTACTTC.

This clone showed up many times. This chain joins TRBV5-6 and TRBJ1-5, with D possibly being TRBD1 (5 bases). This CDR3 has 14 amino acids. Germline lookup yields CDR1 SGHDT and CDR2 YYEEEE. V was pared by 1 base and J by 7 bases, with 12 bases between. The CDR3 DNA is TGTGCCAGCAGCTTGCAGGGCGGAGAACAGCCCCAGCATTTT. Its protein is CASSLQGGEQPQHF. Supplemented by reference TRBV5-6 and TRBJ1-5, the full variable domain reads DAGVTQSPTHLIKTRGQQVTLRCSPKSGHDTVSWYQQALGQGPQFIFQYYEEEERQRGNFPDRFSGHQFPNYSSELNVNALLLGDSALYLCASSLQGGEQPQHFGDGTRLSIL.

This clone has ten or more counts. The chain uses TRBV19 and TRBJ1-1; D is possibly TRBD1 (5 bases). This CDR3 is 15 amino acids long. Germline loops: CDR1 LNHDA, CDR2 SQIVND (reference sequence). V was trimmed by 5 bases and J by 3 bases, leaving 16 bases between them. The CDR3 region has the DNA TGTGCCAGTAGTCCGGGCCAGAGCAGGGACACTGAAGCTTTCTTT. It translates to CASSPGQSRDTEAFF.

The J gene is TRBJ2-7, the V gene TRBV11-2; D is perhaps TRBD1 (5 bases). CDR1 and CDR2 (germline): SGHAT, FQNNGV. Trimming cost V 5 bases and J 7 bases, with 15 bases left between them. The CDR3 contains 13 residues. This CDR3 reads CASSPWGPEEQYF. The CDR3 nucleotides are TGTGCCAGCAGCCCTTGGGGCCCTGAGGAGCAGTACTTC.

The chain carries TRBV6-1 and TRBJ2-3; 7 positions match TRBD1. The V segment lost 5 bases and the J segment 6 bases; nucleotides outside the gene matches: 5. CDR1 is MNHNS, CDR2 SASEGT, per germline. The CDR3 spans 13 residues. Here the CDR3 DNA reads TGTGCCAGCAGTATGACAGGGTTCGATACGCAGTATTTT. Translated: CASSMTGFDTQYF.

The chain has TRBV30 and TRBJ2-7, with 9 bases fitting TRBD1. CDR3 size: 13 residues. Germline V gives CDR1 GTSNPN, CDR2 SVGIG (reference sequence). V was clipped by 1 base and J by 2 bases; unmatched bases: 0. The CDR3 reads CAWSGDRAYEQYF. The CDR3 region has the DNA TGTGCCTGGAGTGGGGACAGGGCCTACGAGCAGTACTTC.

Sample share makes this clone medium-sized (0.01 to 0.1%). V is TRBV6-5 and J is TRBJ1-2; D unclear. There are 14 residues in the CDR3. Germline V gives CDR1 MNHEY, CDR2 SVGAGI. V gave up 2 bases and J gave up 8 bases, with 15 bases separating them. CDR3 in amino acids: CASSYGGEPLGYTF. The CDR3 DNA follows: TGTGCCAGCAGTTACGGTGGGGAACCGCTGGGCTACACCTTC.

This clone was picked up many times. V usage is TRBV19 and J usage is TRBJ2-4; 11 nucleotides match TRBD2. Looked up from germline, CDR1 is LNHDA and CDR2 is SQIVND (reference sequence). The CDR3 consists of 13 residues. Unmatched junction bases numbered 2, after V lost 2 bases and J lost 11 bases. CDR3 region: CASSIRLAGLQYF. CDR3 in DNA: TGTGCCAGTAGTATAAGACTAGCGGGACTTCAGTACTTC.

This clone came up many times. The V and J genes are TRBV11-2 and TRBJ2-5, with D possibly matching TRBD1 (5 bases). V lost 6 bases and J lost 5, with 16 bases in between. CDR1 is SGHAT and CDR2 is FQNNGV in the germline V gene. This CDR3 has 14 amino acids. The CDR3 DNA follows: TGTGCCAGCAGTCTAGACAGATTGGAGGAGACCCAGTACTTC. This codes for CASSLDRLEETQYF.

There are many counts of this clone. This CDR3 is also generated by other DNA sequences in the sample. The chain carries TRBV14 and TRBJ1-1; no clear D. Germline V lookup: CDR1 SGHDN, CDR2 FVKESK. The CDR3 is made up of 13 amino acids. V was cut by 6 bases and J by 1 base, with 9 bases left in between. The CDR3 loop reads CASRQQTNTEAFF. For the CDR3, the DNA is TGTGCCAGCAGACAGCAAACGAACACTGAAGCTTTCTTT.

This clone was seen ten or more times. This chain links TRBV5-6 with TRBJ2-3; TRBD2 might be the D (6 bases). The CDR3 is 16 amino acids. Germline CDR1 is SGHDT and CDR2 is YYEEEE. The V and J ends lost 3 bases and 1 base respectively, with 15 bases between them. For the CDR3, the DNA is TGTGCCAGCAGCTACCGGAGGAGGGGCGGCACAGATACGCAGTATTTT. This encodes CASSYRRRGGTDTQYF.

The sample holds many counts of this clone. The chain uses TRBV11-1 and TRBJ2-2; 12 bases fit TRBD2. The CDR3 is made up of 16 amino acids. Germline CDR1 SGHAT, CDR2 FQDESV (reference sequence). With V trimmed by 5 bases and J by 7 bases, 8 bases remained unmatched. CDR3 DNA: TGTGCCAGCAGCAGGACTAGCGGGATTCCTGGCGGGGAGCTGTTTTTT. It is translated as CASSRTSGIPGGELFF.

This clone was counted at least ten times. The chain couples TRBV20-1 to TRBJ1-6; weak D call: TRBD1 (5 bases). The ends were cut back, 2 bases at V and 6 bases at J, with 23 bases in the middle. Germline-derived CDR1 and CDR2 are DFQATT and SNEGSKA (reference sequence). The CDR3 contains 18 residues. The chain's CDR3 is CSARLETGTRGTNSPLHF. The CDR3 DNA reads as TGCAGTGCTAGATTAGAAACCGGGACCCGAGGGACTAATTCACCCCTCCACTTT.

This clone was found many times. V and J are TRBV20-1 and TRBJ2-5; a weak D match, TRBD1 (7 bases). The CDR3 is 13 amino acids. With 1 base removed from V and 5 bases from J, the gap between germline ends came to 11 bases. In germline, CDR1 is DFQATT, CDR2 SNEGSKA (reference sequence). CDR3: CSARVPGGETQYF. DNA for the CDR3: TGCAGTGCTAGAGTCCCAGGGGGGGAGACCCAGTACTTC.